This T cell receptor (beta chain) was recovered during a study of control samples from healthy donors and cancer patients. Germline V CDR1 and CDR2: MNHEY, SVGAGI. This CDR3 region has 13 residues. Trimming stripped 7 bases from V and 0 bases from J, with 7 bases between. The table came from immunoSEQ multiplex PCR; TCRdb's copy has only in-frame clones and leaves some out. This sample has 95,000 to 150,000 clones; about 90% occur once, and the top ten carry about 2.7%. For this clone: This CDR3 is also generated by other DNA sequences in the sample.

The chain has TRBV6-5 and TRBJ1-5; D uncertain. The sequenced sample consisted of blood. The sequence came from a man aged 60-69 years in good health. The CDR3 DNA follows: TGTGCCAGCAAGGTCGATAGCAATCAGCCCCAGCATTTT. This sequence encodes CASKVDSNQPQHF.